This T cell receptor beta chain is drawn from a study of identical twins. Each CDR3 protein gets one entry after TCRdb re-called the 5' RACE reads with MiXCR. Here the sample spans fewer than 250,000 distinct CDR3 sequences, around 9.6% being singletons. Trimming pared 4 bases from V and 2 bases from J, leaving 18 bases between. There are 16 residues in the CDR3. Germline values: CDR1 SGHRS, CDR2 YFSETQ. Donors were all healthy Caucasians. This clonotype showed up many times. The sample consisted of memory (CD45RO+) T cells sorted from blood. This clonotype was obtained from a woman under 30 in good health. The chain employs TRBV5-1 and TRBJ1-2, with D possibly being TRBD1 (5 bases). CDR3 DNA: TGCGCCAGCAGCAGGGGTATCTCAGGGACGAACTATGGCTACACCTTC. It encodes CASSRGISGTNYGYTF.